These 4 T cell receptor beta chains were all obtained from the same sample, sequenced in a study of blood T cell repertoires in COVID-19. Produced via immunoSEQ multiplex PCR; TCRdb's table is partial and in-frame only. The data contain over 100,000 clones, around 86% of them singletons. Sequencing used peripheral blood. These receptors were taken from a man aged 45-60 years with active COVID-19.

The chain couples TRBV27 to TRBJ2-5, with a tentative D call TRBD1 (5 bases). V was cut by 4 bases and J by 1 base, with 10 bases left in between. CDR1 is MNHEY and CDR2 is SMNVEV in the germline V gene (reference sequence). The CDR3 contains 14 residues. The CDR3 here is CASSSLQGQETQYF. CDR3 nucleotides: TGTGCCAGCAGTTCCCTCCAGGGCCAAGAGACCCAGTACTTC.

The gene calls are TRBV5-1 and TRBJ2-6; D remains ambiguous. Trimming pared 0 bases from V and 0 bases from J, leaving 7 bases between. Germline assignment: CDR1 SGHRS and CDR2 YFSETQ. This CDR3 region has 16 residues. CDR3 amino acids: CASSLEQSSGANVLTF. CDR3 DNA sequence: TGCGCCAGCAGCTTGGAACAGTCCTCTGGGGCCAACGTCCTGACTTTC.

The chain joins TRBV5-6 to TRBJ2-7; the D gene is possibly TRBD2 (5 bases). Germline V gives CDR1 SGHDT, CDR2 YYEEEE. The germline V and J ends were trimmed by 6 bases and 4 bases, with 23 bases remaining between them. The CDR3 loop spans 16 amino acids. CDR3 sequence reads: CASNRRRDYILYEQYF. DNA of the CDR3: TGTGCCAGCAACCGGCGTCGGGATTATATACTTTACGAGCAGTACTTC. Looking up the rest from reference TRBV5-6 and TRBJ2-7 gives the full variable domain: DAGVTQSPTHLIKTRGQQVTLRCSPKSGHDTVSWYQQALGQGPQFIFQYYEEEERQRGNFPDRFSGHQFPNYSSELNVNALLLGDSALYLCASNRRRDYILYEQYFGPGTRLTVT.

CDR3 in DNA: TGTGCCAGCAGTACGCCAGGGGGCCCTCAGCCCCAGCATTTT. Its translation: CASSTPGGPQPQHF. This chain uses TRBV6-2 or TRBV6-3 with TRBJ1-5; 8 nucleotides agree with TRBD1. Germline assignment: CDR1 MNHEY and CDR2 SVGEGT. The CDR3 spans 14 residues. V trimming: 5 bases; J trimming: 6 bases; junction bases outside the gene matches: 6.